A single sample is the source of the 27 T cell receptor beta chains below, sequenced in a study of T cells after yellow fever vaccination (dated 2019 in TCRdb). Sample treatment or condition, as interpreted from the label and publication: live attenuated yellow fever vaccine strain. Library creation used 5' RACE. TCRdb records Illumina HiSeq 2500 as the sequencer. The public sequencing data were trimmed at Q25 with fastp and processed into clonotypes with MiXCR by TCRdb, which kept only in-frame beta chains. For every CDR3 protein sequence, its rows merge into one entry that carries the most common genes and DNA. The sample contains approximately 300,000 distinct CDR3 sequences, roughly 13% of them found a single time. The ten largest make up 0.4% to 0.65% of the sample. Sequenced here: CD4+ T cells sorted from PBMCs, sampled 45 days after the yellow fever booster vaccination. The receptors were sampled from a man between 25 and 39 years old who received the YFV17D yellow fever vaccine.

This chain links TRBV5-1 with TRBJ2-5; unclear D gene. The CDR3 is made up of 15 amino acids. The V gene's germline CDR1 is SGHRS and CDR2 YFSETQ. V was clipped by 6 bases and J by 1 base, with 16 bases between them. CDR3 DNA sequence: TGCGCCAGCACGGCCGTTTCGGCGGTCCAAGAGACCCAGTACTTC. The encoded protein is CASTAVSAVQETQYF.

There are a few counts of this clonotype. Here the CDR3 reads CSAPLPPQETQYF. CDR3 bases: TGCAGTGCACCCTTACCCCCCCAAGAGACCCAGTACTTC. The chain employs TRBV20-1 and TRBJ2-5; D is undetermined. CDR1 is DFQATT, CDR2 SNEGSKA, per germline (reference sequence). This CDR3 comprises 13 residues. Trimming stripped 6 bases from V and 1 base from J, with 12 bases between.

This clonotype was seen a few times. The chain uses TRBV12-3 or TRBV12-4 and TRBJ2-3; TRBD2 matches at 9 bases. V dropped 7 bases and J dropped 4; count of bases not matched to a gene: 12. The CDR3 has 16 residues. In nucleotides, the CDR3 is TGTGCCAGCACACGACGGGGACTAGCTGGCGCAGATACGCAGTATTTT. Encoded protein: CASTRRGLAGADTQYF.

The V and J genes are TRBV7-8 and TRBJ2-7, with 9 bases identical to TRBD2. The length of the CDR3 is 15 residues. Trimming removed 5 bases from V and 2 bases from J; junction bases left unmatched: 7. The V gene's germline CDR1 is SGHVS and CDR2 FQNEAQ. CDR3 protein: CASSRPAGGPYEQYF. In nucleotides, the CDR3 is TGTGCCAGCAGCCGGCCGGCGGGAGGGCCCTACGAGCAGTACTTC.

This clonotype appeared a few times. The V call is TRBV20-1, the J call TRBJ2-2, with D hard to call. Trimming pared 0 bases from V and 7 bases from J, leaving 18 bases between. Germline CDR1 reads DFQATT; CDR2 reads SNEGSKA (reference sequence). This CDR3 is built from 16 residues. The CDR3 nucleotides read TGCAGTGCTAGAGATGCGACAATGGGTGGGCACGGGGAGCTGTTTTTT. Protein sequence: CSARDATMGGHGELFF.

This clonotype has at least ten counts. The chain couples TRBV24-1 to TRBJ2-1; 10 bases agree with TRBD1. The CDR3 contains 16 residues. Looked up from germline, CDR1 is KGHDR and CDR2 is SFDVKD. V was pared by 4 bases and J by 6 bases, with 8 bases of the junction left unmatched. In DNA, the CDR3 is TGTGCCACCAGTGAATTTTCGGGACAGGGGTTCAATGAGCAGTTCTTC. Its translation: CATSEFSGQGFNEQFF.

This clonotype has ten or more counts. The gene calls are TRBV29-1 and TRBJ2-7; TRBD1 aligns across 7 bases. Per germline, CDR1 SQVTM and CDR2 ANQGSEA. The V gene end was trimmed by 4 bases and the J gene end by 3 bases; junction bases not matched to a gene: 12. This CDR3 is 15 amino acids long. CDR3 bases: TGCAGCGTTGCTGGGACAGACGGTAGTGACTACGAGCAGTACTTC. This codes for CSVAGTDGSDYEQYF.

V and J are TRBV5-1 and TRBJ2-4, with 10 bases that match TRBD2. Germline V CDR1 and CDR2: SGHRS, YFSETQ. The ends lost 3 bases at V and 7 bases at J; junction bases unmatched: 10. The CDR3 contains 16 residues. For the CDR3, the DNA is TGCGCCAGCAGCTCTGGACTAGCGGAAAGGAGGAACATTCAGTACTTC. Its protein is CASSSGLAERRNIQYF.

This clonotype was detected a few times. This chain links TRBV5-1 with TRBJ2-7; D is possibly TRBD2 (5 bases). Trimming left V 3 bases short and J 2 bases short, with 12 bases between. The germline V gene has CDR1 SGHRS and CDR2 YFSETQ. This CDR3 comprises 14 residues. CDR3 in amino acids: CASSSGRGPYEQYF. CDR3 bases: TGCGCCAGCAGCTCCGGCCGGGGTCCCTACGAGCAGTACTTC.

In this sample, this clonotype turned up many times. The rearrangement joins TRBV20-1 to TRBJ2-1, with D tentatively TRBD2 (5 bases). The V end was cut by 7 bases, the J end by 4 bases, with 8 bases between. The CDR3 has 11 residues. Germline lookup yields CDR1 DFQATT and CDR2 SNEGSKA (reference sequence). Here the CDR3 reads CSGAGYNEQFF. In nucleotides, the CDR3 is TGCAGTGGGGCGGGTTACAATGAGCAGTTCTTC.

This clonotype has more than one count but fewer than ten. The DNA of the CDR3 is TGCGCCAGCAGCTTCCTTAGCGGGGCGAACACCGGGGAGCTGTTTTTT. Protein product: CASSFLSGANTGELFF. This chain uses TRBV5-1 with TRBJ2-2; 8 bases align to TRBD2. Germline loops: CDR1 SGHRS, CDR2 YFSETQ. The CDR3 contains 16 residues. Trimming cost V 2 bases and J 0 bases; bases outside gene matches: 3.

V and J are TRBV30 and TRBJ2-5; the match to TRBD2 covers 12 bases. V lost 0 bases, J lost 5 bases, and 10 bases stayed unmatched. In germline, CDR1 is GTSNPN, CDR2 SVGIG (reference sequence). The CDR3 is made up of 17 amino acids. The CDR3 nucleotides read TGTGCCTGGAGTGTACGTCCTAGCGGGAGGGCCTGGGAGACCCAGTACTTC. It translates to CAWSVRPSGRAWETQYF. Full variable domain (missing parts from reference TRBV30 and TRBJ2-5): SQTIHQWPATLVQPVGSPLSLECTVEGTSNPNLYWYRQAAGRGLQLLFYSVGIGQISSEVPQNLSASRPQDRQFILSSKKLLLSDSGFYLCAWSVRPSGRAWETQYFGPGTRLLVL.

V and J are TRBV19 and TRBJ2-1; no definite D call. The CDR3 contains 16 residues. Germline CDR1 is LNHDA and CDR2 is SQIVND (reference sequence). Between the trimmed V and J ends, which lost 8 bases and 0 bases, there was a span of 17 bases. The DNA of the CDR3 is TGTGCCAGTGGTAAAACTGGCACGAGCTCCTACAATGAGCAGTTCTTC. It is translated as CASGKTGTSSYNEQFF.

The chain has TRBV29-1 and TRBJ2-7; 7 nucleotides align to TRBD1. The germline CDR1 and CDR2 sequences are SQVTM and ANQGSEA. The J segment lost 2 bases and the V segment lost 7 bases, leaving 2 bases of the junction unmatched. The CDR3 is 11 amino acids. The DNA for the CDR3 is TGCAGCGCGACAGGGACCTACGAGCAGTACTTC. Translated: CSATGTYEQYF.

The CDR3 spells CASSPGVTEQYF. The CDR3 bases are TGTGCCAGCAGTCCAGGTGTCACCGAGCAGTACTTC. The J gene is TRBJ2-7, the V gene TRBV12-3 or TRBV12-4, with D hard to call. CDR3 length equals 12 residues. V was clipped by 5 bases and J by 6 bases, with 11 bases between them.

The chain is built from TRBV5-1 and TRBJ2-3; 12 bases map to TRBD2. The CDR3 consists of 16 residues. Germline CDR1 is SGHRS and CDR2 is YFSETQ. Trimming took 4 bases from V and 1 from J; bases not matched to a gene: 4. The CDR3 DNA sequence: TGCGCCAGCAGCCTTCGGACTAGCGGGGGCACAGATACGCAGTATTTT. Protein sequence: CASSLRTSGGTDTQYF.

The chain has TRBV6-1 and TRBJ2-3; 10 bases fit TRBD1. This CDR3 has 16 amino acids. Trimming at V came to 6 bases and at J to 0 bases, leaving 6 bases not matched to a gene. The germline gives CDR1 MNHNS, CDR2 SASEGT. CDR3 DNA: TGTGCCAGCAGCCACCGGGACAGGGGTAGCACAGATACGCAGTATTTT. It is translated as CASSHRDRGSTDTQYF.

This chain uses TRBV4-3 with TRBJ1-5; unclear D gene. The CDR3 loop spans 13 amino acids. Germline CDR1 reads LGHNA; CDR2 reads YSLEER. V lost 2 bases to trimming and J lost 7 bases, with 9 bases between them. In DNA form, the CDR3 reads TGCGCCAGCAGCCAAACGGAATTGCAGCCCCAGCATTTT. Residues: CASSQTELQPQHF.

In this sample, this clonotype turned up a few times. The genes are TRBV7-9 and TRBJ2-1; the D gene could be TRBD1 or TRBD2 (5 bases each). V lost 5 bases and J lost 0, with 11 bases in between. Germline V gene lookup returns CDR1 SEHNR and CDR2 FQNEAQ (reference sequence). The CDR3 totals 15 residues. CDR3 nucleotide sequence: TGTGCCAGCAGCCCCGAGGGGCTCTCCTACAATGAGCAGTTCTTC. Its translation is CASSPEGLSYNEQFF. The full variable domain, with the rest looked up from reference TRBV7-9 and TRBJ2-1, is DTGVSQNPRHKITKRGQNVTFRCDPISEHNRLYWYRQTLGQGPEFLTYFQNEAQLEKSRLLSDRFSAERPKGSFSTLEIQRTEQGDSAMYLCASSPEGLSYNEQFFGPGTRLTVL.

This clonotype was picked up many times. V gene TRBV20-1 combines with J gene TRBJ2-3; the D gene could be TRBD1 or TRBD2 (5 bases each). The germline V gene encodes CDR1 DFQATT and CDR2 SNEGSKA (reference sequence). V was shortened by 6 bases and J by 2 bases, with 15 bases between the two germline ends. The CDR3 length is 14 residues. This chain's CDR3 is CSAIRDGNTDTQYF. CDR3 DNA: TGCAGTGCCATCCGGGACGGTAACACAGATACGCAGTATTTT.

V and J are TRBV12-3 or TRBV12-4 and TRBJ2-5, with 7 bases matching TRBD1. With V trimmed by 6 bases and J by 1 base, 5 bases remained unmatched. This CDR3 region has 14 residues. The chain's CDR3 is CASRPTGVQETQYF. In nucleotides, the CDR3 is TGTGCCAGCAGACCAACAGGGGTCCAAGAGACCCAGTACTTC.

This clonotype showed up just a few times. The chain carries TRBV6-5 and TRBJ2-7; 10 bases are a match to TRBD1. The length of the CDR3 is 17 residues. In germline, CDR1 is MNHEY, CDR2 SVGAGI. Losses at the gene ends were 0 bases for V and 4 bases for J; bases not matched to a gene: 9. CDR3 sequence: CASSYSHGDRGRYEQYF. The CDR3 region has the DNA TGTGCCAGCAGTTACTCCCACGGGGACAGGGGCCGGTACGAGCAGTACTTC.

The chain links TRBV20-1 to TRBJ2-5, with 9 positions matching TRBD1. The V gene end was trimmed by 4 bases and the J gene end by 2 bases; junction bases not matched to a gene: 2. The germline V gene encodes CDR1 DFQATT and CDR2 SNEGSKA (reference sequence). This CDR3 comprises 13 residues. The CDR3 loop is CSAIGQGQETQYF. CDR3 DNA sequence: TGCAGTGCTATCGGACAGGGGCAAGAGACCCAGTACTTC.

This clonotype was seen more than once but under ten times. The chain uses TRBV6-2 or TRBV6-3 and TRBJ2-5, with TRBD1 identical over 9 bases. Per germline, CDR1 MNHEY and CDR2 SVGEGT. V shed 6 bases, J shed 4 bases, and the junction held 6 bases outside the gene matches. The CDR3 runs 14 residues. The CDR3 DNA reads TGTGCCAGCAGGGAGACAGGGGGAGGAGAGACCCAGTACTTC. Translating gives CASRETGGGETQYF.

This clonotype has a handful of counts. The CDR3 region is CASRMAGGQDTQYF. DNA for the CDR3: TGTGCCAGCAGGATGGCGGGGGGCCAAGATACGCAGTATTTT. The chain couples TRBV28 to TRBJ2-3, with 8 bases matching TRBD2. V trimming: 6 bases; J trimming: 5 bases; junction bases outside the gene matches: 7. CDR1 and CDR2 (germline): MDHEN, SYDVKM. This CDR3 has 14 residues.

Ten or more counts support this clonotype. The CDR3 coding sequence is TGTGCCAGCAGCAAAATAAGAGGGACTAGCGGCTTCCAGTTCTTC. Translation: CASSKIRGTSGFQFF. The genes are TRBV7-2 and TRBJ2-1; 11 bases match TRBD2. CDR1 and CDR2 from the germline V gene are SGHTA and FQGNSA. The CDR3 is made up of 15 amino acids. J was trimmed by 13 bases and V by 5 bases; bases with no gene match: 13. Drawing the rest from reference TRBV7-2 and TRBJ2-1, the complete variable domain is GAGVSQSPSNKVTEKGKDVELRCDPISGHTALYWYRQSLGQGLEFLIYFQGNSAPDKSGLPSDRFSAERTGGSVSTLTIQRTQQEDSAVYLCASSKIRGTSGFQFFGPGTRLTVL.

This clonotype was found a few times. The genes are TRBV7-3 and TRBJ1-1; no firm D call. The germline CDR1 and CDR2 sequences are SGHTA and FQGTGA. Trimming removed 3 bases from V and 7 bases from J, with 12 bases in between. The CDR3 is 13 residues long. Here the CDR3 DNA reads TGTGCCAGCAGCTTCGGGAGCCTTAGTGAAGCTTTCTTT. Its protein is CASSFGSLSEAFF.